This T cell receptor beta chain stems from a study of T-cell reconstitution after alpha-beta-depleted transplantation in children. Preparing the TCRbeta library involved the use of unique molecular identifiers. TCRdb used MiXCR to reprocess the PCR reads, holding one entry per CDR3 protein. Among roughly 500,000 distinct CDR3 sequences listed, about 18% were seen once. This receptor was taken from a human donor who donated a stem cell graft to a child with acute lymphoblastic leukemia. The sample here was PBMCs from the stem cell graft donor, taken from the stem cell graft.

The CDR3 loop reads CASSLVLSSYNEQFF. The CDR3 region has the DNA TGTGCCAGCAGCTTAGTACTAAGCTCCTACAATGAGCAGTTCTTC. The chain recombines TRBV7-9 with TRBJ2-1, with D uncertain. V was clipped by 1 base and J by 0 bases, with 7 bases between them. The CDR3 sequence is 15 residues long. Germline lookup yields CDR1 SEHNR and CDR2 FQNEAQ (reference sequence).